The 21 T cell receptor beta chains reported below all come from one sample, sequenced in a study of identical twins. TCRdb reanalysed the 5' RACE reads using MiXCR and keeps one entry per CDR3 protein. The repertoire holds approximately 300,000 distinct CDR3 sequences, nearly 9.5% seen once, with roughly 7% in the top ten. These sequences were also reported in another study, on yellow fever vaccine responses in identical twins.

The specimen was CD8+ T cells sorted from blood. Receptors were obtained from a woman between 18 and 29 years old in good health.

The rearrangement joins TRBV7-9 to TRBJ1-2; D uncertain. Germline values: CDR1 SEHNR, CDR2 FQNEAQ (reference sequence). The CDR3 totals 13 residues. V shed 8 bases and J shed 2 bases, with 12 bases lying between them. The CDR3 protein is CASSGGPNYGYTF. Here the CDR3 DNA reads TGTGCCAGCTCTGGAGGACCAAACTATGGCTACACCTTC. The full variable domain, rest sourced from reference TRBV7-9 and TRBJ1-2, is DTGVSQNPRHKITKRGQNVTFRCDPISEHNRLYWYRQTLGQGPEFLTYFQNEAQLEKSRLLSDRFSAERPKGSFSTLEIQRTEQGDSAMYLCASSGGPNYGYTFGSGTRLTVV.

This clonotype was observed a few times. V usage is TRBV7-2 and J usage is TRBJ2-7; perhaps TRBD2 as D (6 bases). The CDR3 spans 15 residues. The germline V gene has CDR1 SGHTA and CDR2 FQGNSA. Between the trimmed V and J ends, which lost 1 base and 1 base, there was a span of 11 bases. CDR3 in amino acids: CASSLGLSGSYEQYF. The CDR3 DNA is TGTGCCAGCAGCTTAGGTCTTAGCGGATCCTACGAGCAGTACTTC.

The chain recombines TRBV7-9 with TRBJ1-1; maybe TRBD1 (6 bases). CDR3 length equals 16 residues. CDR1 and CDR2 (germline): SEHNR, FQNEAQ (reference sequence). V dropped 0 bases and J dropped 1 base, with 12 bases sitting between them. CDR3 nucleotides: TGTGCCAGCAGCTTAGCTGCAGGGGACACGAACACTGAAGCTTTCTTT. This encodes CASSLAAGDTNTEAFF.

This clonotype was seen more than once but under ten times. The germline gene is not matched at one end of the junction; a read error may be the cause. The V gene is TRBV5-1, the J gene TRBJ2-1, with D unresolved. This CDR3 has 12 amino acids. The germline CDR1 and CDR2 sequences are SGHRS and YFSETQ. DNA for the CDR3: TGCGCCAGCAGCTTGTTCTTCAATGAGCAGAACTTC. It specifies CASSLFFNEQNF.

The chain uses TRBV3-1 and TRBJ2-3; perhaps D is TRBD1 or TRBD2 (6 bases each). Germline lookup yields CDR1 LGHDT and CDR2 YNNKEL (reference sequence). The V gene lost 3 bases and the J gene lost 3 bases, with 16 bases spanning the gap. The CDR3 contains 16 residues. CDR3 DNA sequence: TGTGCCAGCAGCCACCCTCGACTAGGGGGGACAGATACGCAGTATTTT. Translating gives CASSHPRLGGTDTQYF.

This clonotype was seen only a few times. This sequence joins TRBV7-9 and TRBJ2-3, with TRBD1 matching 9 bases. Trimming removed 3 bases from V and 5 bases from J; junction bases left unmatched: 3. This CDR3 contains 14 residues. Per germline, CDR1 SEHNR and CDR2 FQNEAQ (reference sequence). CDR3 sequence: CASSFSTGGDTQYF. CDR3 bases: TGTGCCAGCAGCTTTTCGACAGGGGGAGATACGCAGTATTTT. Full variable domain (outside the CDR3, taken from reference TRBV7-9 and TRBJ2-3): DTGVSQNPRHKITKRGQNVTFRCDPISEHNRLYWYRQTLGQGPEFLTYFQNEAQLEKSRLLSDRFSAERPKGSFSTLEIQRTEQGDSAMYLCASSFSTGGDTQYFGPGTRLTVL.

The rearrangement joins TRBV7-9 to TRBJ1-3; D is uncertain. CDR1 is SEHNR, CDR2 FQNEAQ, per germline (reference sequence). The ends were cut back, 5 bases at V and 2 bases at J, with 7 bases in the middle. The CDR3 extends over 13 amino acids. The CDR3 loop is CASSTYPGNTIYF. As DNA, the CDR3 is TGTGCCAGCAGCACTTACCCTGGAAACACCATATATTTT.

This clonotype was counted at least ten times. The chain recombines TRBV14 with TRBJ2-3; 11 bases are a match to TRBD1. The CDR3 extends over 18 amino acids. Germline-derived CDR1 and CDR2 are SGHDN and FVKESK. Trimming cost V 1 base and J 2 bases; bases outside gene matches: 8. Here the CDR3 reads CASSQGWRTGGPTDTQYF. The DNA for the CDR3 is TGTGCCAGCAGCCAAGGATGGCGGACAGGGGGCCCCACAGATACGCAGTATTTT.

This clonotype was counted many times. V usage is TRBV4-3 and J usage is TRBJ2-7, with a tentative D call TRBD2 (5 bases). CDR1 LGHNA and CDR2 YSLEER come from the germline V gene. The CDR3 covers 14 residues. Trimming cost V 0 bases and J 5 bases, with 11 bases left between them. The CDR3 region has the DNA TGCGCCAGCAGCCAAGATAGAGGGCTCAACGAGCAGTACTTC. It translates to CASSQDRGLNEQYF.

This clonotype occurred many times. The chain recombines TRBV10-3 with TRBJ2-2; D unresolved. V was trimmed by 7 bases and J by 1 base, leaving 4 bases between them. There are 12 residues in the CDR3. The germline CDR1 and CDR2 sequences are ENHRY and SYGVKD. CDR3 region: CAIKWNTGELFF. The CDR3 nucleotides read TGTGCCATCAAGTGGAACACCGGGGAGCTGTTTTTT.

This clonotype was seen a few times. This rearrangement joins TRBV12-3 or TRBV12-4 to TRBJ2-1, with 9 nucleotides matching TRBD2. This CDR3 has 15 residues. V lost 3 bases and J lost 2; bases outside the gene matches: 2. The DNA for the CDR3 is TGTGCCAGCAGTTTTAGCGGGAGCACCTACAATGAGCAGTTCTTC. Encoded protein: CASSFSGSTYNEQFF.

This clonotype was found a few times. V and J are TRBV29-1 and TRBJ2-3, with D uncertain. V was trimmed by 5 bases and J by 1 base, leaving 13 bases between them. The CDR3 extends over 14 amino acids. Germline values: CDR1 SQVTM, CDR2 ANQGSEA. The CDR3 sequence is CSVLGHDRTDTQYF. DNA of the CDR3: TGCAGCGTTCTTGGCCACGATCGCACAGATACGCAGTATTTT.

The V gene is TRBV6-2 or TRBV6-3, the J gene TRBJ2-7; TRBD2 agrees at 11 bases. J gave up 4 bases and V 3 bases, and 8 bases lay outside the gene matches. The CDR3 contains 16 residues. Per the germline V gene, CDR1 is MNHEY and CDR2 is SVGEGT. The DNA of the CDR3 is TGTGCCAGCAGTTATATGGGACTAGCGGAGAGTTACGAGCAGTACTTC. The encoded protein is CASSYMGLAESYEQYF.

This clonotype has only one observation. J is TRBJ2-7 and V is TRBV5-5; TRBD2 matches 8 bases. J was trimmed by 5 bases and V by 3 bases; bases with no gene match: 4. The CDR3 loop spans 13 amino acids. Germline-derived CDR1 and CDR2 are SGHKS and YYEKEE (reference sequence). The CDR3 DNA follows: TGTGCCAGCAGCTCGGGGGGGGCGGACGAGCAGTACTTC. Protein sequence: CASSSGGADEQYF.

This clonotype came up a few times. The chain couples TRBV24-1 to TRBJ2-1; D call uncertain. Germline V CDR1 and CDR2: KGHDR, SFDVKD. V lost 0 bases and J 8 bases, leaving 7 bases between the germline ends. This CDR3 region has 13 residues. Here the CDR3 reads CATSDLGVDEQFF. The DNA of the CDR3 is TGTGCCACCAGTGATTTGGGGGTTGATGAGCAGTTCTTC.

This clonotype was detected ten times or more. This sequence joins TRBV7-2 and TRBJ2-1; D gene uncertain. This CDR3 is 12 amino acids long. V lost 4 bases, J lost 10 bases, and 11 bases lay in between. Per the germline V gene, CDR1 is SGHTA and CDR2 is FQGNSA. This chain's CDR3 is CASSWTPREQFF. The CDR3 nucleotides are TGTGCCAGCAGCTGGACCCCTCGCGAGCAGTTCTTC.

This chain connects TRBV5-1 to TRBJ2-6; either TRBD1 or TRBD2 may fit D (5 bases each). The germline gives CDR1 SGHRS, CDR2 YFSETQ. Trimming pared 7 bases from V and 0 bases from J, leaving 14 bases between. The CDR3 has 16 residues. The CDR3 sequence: CASATGANSGANVLTF. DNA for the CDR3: TGCGCCAGCGCAACCGGGGCCAACTCTGGGGCCAACGTCCTGACTTTC.

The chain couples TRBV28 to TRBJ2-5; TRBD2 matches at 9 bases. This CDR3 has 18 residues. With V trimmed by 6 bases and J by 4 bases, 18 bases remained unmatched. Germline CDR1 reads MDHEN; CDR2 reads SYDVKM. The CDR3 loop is CASSSREVAGVLGETQYF. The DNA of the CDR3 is TGTGCCAGCAGCTCCAGGGAGGTAGCGGGGGTTCTTGGAGAGACCCAGTACTTC.

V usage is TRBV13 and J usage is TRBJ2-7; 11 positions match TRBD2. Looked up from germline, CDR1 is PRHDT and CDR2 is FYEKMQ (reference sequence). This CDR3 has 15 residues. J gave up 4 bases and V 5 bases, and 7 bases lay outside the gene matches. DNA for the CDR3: TGTGCCAGCAGCCAGGGGACTAGCGGAACTTACGAGCAGTACTTC. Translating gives CASSQGTSGTYEQYF.

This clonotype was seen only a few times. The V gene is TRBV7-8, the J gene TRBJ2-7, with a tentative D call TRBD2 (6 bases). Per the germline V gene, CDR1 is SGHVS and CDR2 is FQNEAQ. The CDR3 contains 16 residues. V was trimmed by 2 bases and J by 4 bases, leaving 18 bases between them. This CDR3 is CASSLTVLGSGYEQYF. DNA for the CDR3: TGTGCCAGCAGCTTAACCGTTTTGGGGAGCGGGTACGAGCAGTACTTC.

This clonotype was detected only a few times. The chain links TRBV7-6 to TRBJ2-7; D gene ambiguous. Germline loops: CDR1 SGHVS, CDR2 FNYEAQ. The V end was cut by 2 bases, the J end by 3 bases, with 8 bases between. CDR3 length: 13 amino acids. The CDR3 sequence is CASSLLGNYEQYF. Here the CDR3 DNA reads TGTGCCAGCAGCTTATTAGGGAACTACGAGCAGTACTTC.